This T cell receptor beta chain was sequenced during a study of neurological immune-mediated disorders. This clonotype was observed at least ten times. Synthesis of cDNA was accomplished via 5'RACE employing 10-nucleotide random UMIs. In TCRdb, the 5' RACE reads were re-called with MiXCR into one record per CDR3 protein. The sample lists approximately 44,000 distinct CDR3 sequences, 4.5% to 7% seen once, with approximately 1.5% in the top ten. Around 900,000 sorted CD4+ or CD8+ T cells made each library. The CDR3 length is 13 residues. The V and J ends lost 8 bases and 6 bases respectively, with 13 bases between them.

This clonotype originated in a woman under 30 with multiple sclerosis. The rearrangement uses TRBV12-3 or TRBV12-4 and TRBJ2-2, with D uncertain. The sequenced material came from CD4+ T cells from blood. CDR3 in DNA: TGTGCCAGCCGGCACAGCTCCCCCGGGGAGCTGTTTTTT. This translates into CASRHSSPGELFF.